This T cell receptor beta chain was captured in a study of CD4 T cells in relation to SARS-CoV-2 and coronaviruses. In the study overall: ViraFEST: approximately ten-day antigen culture of PBMCs, then TCR beta CDR3 sequencing. Of the patients, about 8 were male, 4 female, two Hispanic.

Naive and memory CD4+ T cells came from enriched cryopreserved PBMCs. Whole-study findings and limits: No crossreactivity against non-spike viral proteins was tested here.

Details on this clone: Its antigen is still unknown.

TCRdb's table, derived via immunoSEQ multiplex PCR, lists solely in-frame clones and lacks some. The data contain 30,000 to 45,000 clones, around 80% of them seen just once; the ten biggest clones take up 2.5% to 3.5%. The clonotype originates from an adult with COVID-19. Sequencing was carried out using memory CD4+ T cells from PBMCs, cultured in vitro.

CDR3 in DNA: TGTGCCAGCTCACCACGATTGGGGGACTTCGGGGAGCTGTTTTTT. It yields the protein CASSPRLGDFGELFF. This chain links TRBV18 with TRBJ2-2, with D perhaps TRBD2 (6 bases). Per the germline V gene, CDR1 is KGHSH and CDR2 is LQKENI. The CDR3 sequence is 15 residues long. Trimming cost V 1 base and J 7 bases, with 13 bases left between them.